This TCR beta chain is from a study of blood T cell repertoires in COVID-19. Study-level information: Spain, Italy and the United States supplied samples that represented acute and convalescent COVID-19. Sources were T cells, B-cell-depleted T cells, or PBMCs; the material itself was cDNA or gDNA.

V lost 3 bases to trimming and J lost 0 bases; unmatched junction nucleotides: 4. The CDR3 covers 17 residues. Germline V gene lookup returns CDR1 SGHTA and CDR2 FQGNSA. As handled by the study authors: How many nucleated cells were present was estimated from reference gene primer amplification. Assay: immunoSEQ multiplex PCR; the TCRdb copy retains only in-frame clones and omits some. The V and J calls and clone size are taken from that table; D and trimming were inferred from the DNA. Seen here are 200,000 to 250,000 clones, 80% to 90% observed once, and the top ten hold more than 1.2%. The sequenced material came from peripheral blood. The sequence was collected from a man older than 75 with acute or convalescent COVID-19. This chain uses TRBV7-2 with TRBJ2-1; 11 positions match TRBD2. CDR3 amino acids: CASSLTSGASSYNEQFF. As DNA, the CDR3 is TGTGCCAGCAGCTTGACTAGCGGGGCCAGCTCCTACAATGAGCAGTTCTTC.